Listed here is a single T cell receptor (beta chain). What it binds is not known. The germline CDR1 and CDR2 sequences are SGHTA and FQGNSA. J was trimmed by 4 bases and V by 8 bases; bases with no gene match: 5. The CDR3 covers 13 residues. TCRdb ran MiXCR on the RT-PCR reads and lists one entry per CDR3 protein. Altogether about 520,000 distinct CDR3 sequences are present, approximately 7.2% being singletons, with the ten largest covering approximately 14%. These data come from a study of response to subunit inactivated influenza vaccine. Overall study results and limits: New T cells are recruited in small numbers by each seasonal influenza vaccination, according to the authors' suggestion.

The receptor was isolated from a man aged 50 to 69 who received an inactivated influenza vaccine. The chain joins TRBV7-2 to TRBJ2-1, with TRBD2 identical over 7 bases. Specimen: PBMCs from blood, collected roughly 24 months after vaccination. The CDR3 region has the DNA TGTGCCAGCGCTCTCGGGGGGTACAATGAGCAGTTCTTC. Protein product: CASALGGYNEQFF.